The 26 T cell receptor beta chains given below trace back to one sample, sequenced in a study of shared clonotypes between healthy human individuals. The naive CD8 fraction comprised CD45RO-negative cells positively selected for CCR7 and excluded terminally differentiated effector memory CD45RA+ cells. TCRdb keeps only in-frame clones here, not all; method: immunoSEQ multiplex PCR. The data show approximately 720,000 clones, about 90% seen once. Source material: naive CD8+ T cells sorted from blood. The receptors derive from a man aged 30 to 39 in good health.

This clone occurred once. The rearrangement links TRBV10-3 to TRBJ2-1, with D unclear. The CDR3 totals 15 residues. Trimming pared 0 bases from V and 3 bases from J, leaving 9 bases between. Germline V lookup: CDR1 ENHRY, CDR2 SYGVKD. The CDR3 spells CAISESKGHYNEQFF. The CDR3 nucleotides are TGTGCCATCAGTGAGTCTAAGGGCCACTACAATGAGCAGTTCTTC.

This chain uses TRBV19 with TRBJ2-2; D remains ambiguous. This CDR3 is built from 13 residues. Trimming pared 1 base from V and 2 bases from J, leaving 2 bases between. Germline lookup yields CDR1 LNHDA and CDR2 SQIVND (reference sequence). In DNA, the CDR3 is TGTGCCAGTAGTATAGTTAACACCGGGGAGCTGTTTTTT. It specifies CASSIVNTGELFF. The full variable domain, its missing parts supplied by reference TRBV19 and TRBJ2-2, is DGGITQSPKYLFRKEGQNVTLSCEQNLNHDAMYWYRQDPGQGLRLIYYSQIVNDFQKGDIAEGYSVSREKKESFPLTVTSAQKNPTAFYLCASSIVNTGELFFGEGSRLTVL.

The V call is TRBV4-1, the J call TRBJ2-1; the D gene could be TRBD1 or TRBD2 (6 bases each). This CDR3 contains 15 residues. V dropped 3 bases and J dropped 9 bases, with 18 bases sitting between them. Germline V gives CDR1 MGHRA, CDR2 YSYEKL. The CDR3 DNA sequence: TGCGCCAGCAGCCATGCCGGGGGCCCCAAGGGTGAGCAGTTCTTC. Amino acids: CASSHAGGPKGEQFF.

Concerning this clone: Other DNA sequences of this sample code for an identical CDR3. The chain carries TRBV29-1 and TRBJ2-7; TRBD1 is a possible D gene (6 bases). The CDR3 is 13 amino acids. In germline, CDR1 is SQVTM, CDR2 ANQGSEA. V lost 1 base, J lost 2 bases, and 9 bases lay in between. CDR3 amino acids: CSVEGQGPYEQYF. CDR3 DNA: TGCAGCGTTGAAGGGCAGGGGCCCTACGAGCAGTACTTC.

V is TRBV6-5 and J is TRBJ2-2; D may be TRBD2 (6 bases). The CDR3 spans 16 residues. V lost 1 base and J 5 bases, leaving 14 bases between the germline ends. Germline assignment: CDR1 MNHEY and CDR2 SVGAGI. The CDR3, as DNA: TGTGCCAGCAGTTACTTGGGGGAGGATCTTACCGGGGAGCTGTTTTTT. Translated, it gives CASSYLGEDLTGELFF.

The chain couples TRBV15 to TRBJ1-5, with TRBD1 as a possible D gene (5 bases). Trimming took off 1 base at V and 6 bases at J, with 10 bases between the two ends. The germline V gene encodes CDR1 LNHNV and CDR2 YYDKDF (reference sequence). This CDR3 has 14 amino acids. The CDR3 sequence is CATSRVGGGQPQHF. The CDR3 region has the DNA TGTGCCACCAGCAGAGTCGGGGGGGGTCAGCCCCAGCATTTT.

V usage is TRBV27 and J usage is TRBJ2-3; D remains unclear. The length of the CDR3 is 14 residues. CDR1 and CDR2 (germline): MNHEY, SMNVEV (reference sequence). Trimming left V 4 bases short and J 5 bases short, with 13 bases between. The chain's CDR3 is CASSSPGWVDTQYF. The CDR3 nucleotides read TGTGCCAGCAGTTCCCCAGGTTGGGTAGATACGCAGTATTTT.

This chain uses TRBV7-2 with TRBJ2-7; D tentatively reads TRBD1 or TRBD2 (6 bases each). The CDR3 has 13 residues. Germline V gene data show CDR1 as SGHTA and CDR2 as FQGNSA. Trimming cost V 5 bases and J 1 base, with 9 bases left between them. CDR3 loop: CASSIGGSYEQYF. The CDR3, as DNA: TGTGCCAGCAGCATAGGGGGGTCCTACGAGCAGTACTTC.

With regard to this clone: Mismatch with germline at one junction end may stem from a read error. The chain employs TRBV9 and TRBJ1-2; D is perhaps TRBD1 (5 bases). CDR3 length equals 10 residues. Germline CDR1 is SGDLS and CDR2 is YYNGEE. The CDR3 coding sequence is TGTGCCAGCACCCCCGAACGGGGGTTCTTC. It translates to CASTPERGFF.

The rearrangement joins TRBV6-5 to TRBJ2-7; possible D gene TRBD1, 5 bases. Germline values: CDR1 MNHEY, CDR2 SVGAGI. Between the trimmed V and J ends, which lost 3 bases and 7 bases, there was a span of 16 bases. The CDR3 sequence is 14 residues long. This CDR3 reads CASSYQGRSREQYF. Here the CDR3 DNA reads TGTGCCAGCAGTTATCAGGGCCGGTCTCGGGAGCAGTACTTC.

The chain joins TRBV6-5 to TRBJ2-1; TRBD1 agrees at 8 bases. The CDR3 length is 15 residues. In germline, CDR1 is MNHEY, CDR2 SVGAGI. J gave up 6 bases and V 2 bases, and 6 bases lay outside the gene matches. The CDR3 region has the DNA TGTGCCAGCAGTTACGACAGGGGATCAAGCAATGAGCAGTTCTTC. This translates into CASSYDRGSSNEQFF.

The J gene is TRBJ2-7, the V gene TRBV5-6; D possibly corresponds to TRBD1 (6 bases). This CDR3 comprises 15 residues. The ends were cut back, 2 bases at V and 2 bases at J, with 14 bases in the middle. The germline V gene encodes CDR1 SGHDT and CDR2 YYEEEE. For the CDR3, the DNA is TGTGCCAGCAGCTTCGGACAGACAACCACCTACGAGCAGTACTTC. Protein product: CASSFGQTTTYEQYF.

This sequence joins TRBV9 and TRBJ1-2; TRBD1 matches 7 bases. The V gene's germline CDR1 is SGDLS and CDR2 YYNGEE. The CDR3 is 15 residues long. The J segment lost 4 bases and the V segment lost 6 bases, leaving 12 bases of the junction unmatched. CDR3 residues: CASTQTGEGIYGYTF. The CDR3 DNA reads TGTGCCAGCACCCAAACAGGGGAAGGAATCTATGGCTACACCTTC.

The chain is built from TRBV27 and TRBJ2-5, with TRBD1 matching over 8 bases. Unmatched junction bases numbered 12, after V lost 10 bases and J lost 2 bases. Germline CDR1 reads MNHEY; CDR2 reads SMNVEV (reference sequence). The CDR3 totals 15 residues. The CDR3 sequence is CATEDRAAGQETQYF. The CDR3, as DNA: TGTGCCACGGAGGACAGGGCCGCAGGGCAAGAGACCCAGTACTTC.

The gene calls are TRBV19 and TRBJ2-1, with D perhaps TRBD1 (6 bases). Germline V gene lookup returns CDR1 LNHDA and CDR2 SQIVND (reference sequence). The CDR3 is made up of 13 amino acids. Trimming took off 2 bases at V and 10 bases at J, with 12 bases between the two ends. CDR3 in DNA: TGTGCCAGTAGTATAAGAGGGGGTAACGAGCAGTTCTTC. It encodes CASSIRGGNEQFF.

The CDR3 DNA is TGTGCCAGCAGCGCTTCTGTGGGGACAGGCGGCTATGGCTACACCTTC. Translation: CASSASVGTGGYGYTF. The rearrangement joins TRBV9 to TRBJ1-2, with 8 bases identical to TRBD1. CDR1 SGDLS and CDR2 YYNGEE come from the germline V gene. The length of the CDR3 is 16 residues. The J segment lost 4 bases and the V segment lost 3 bases, leaving 11 bases of the junction unmatched.

J is TRBJ2-1 and V is TRBV2, with 7 bases lining up with TRBD2. Looked up from germline, CDR1 is SNHLY and CDR2 is FYNNEI. V lost 5 bases, J lost 2 bases, and 9 bases stayed unmatched. The CDR3 loop spans 16 amino acids. CDR3: CASSRPEGGPYNEQFF. The CDR3 nucleotides read TGTGCCAGCAGTCGTCCGGAGGGAGGGCCCTACAATGAGCAGTTCTTC. Supplemented by reference TRBV2 and TRBJ2-1, the full variable domain reads EPEVTQTPSHQVTQMGQEVILRCVPISNHLYFYWYRQILGQKVEFLVSFYNNEISEKSEIFDDQFSVERPDGSNFTLKIRSTKLEDSAMYFCASSRPEGGPYNEQFFGPGTRLTVL.

The J gene is TRBJ1-5, the V gene TRBV28; TRBD1 aligns across 10 bases. After removal of 7 bases from V and 6 bases from J, the junction contained 12 bases not matched to a gene. This CDR3 contains 16 residues. Germline CDR1 reads MDHEN; CDR2 reads SYDVKM. CDR3 in DNA: TGTGCCAGCACCAGACTCCGGGACAGGGGTTTTCAGCCCCAGCATTTT. This translates into CASTRLRDRGFQPQHF.

The rearrangement links TRBV5-4 to TRBJ2-1; TRBD2 aligns across 8 bases. The CDR3 consists of 15 residues. CDR1 is SGHNT and CDR2 is YYREEE in the germline V gene (reference sequence). The J segment lost 2 bases and the V segment lost 4 bases, leaving 5 bases of the junction unmatched. CDR3 sequence (DNA): TGTGCCAGCAGCACACTAGCGGACGCCTACAATGAGCAGTTCTTC. This codes for CASSTLADAYNEQFF.

This chain uses TRBV10-1 with TRBJ2-2, with unresolved D. CDR1 and CDR2 (germline): WNHNN, SYGVQD (reference sequence). CDR3 length equals 13 residues. The V gene lost 2 bases and the J gene lost 7 bases, with 8 bases spanning the gap. The CDR3 coding sequence is TGCGCCAGCAGTGAGAAGCCCCTCGGGGAGCTGTTTTTT. It codes for CASSEKPLGELFF.

V is TRBV9 and J is TRBJ2-2; maybe TRBD1 (6 bases). The CDR3 length is 18 residues. Germline V gene lookup returns CDR1 SGDLS and CDR2 YYNGEE. V was cut by 4 bases and J by 3 bases, with 22 bases left in between. The CDR3 bases are TGTGCCAGCAGCTTCCCTCTTACAGGGCCGCAAGACACCGGGGAGCTGTTTTTT. Its translation: CASSFPLTGPQDTGELFF.

This rearrangement joins TRBV7-3 to TRBJ2-1; tentative D call: TRBD2 (6 bases). This CDR3 region has 17 residues. Germline V CDR1 and CDR2: SGHTA, FQGTGA. The V gene lost 5 bases and the J gene lost 0 bases, with 17 bases spanning the gap. This chain's CDR3 is CASSPRGGGPSYNEQFF. CDR3 DNA sequence: TGTGCCAGCAGCCCTCGTGGGGGAGGTCCCTCCTACAATGAGCAGTTCTTC.

The gene calls are TRBV25-1 and TRBJ2-1; no clear D gene. Germline assignment: CDR1 MGHDK and CDR2 SYGVNS. The V and J ends lost 2 bases and 7 bases respectively, with 6 bases between them. This CDR3 region has 12 residues. The CDR3 spells CASSESVNEQFF. The CDR3 DNA follows: TGTGCCAGCAGTGAAAGCGTGAATGAGCAGTTCTTC.

This clone came up once. This CDR3 is CASRETNTGELFF. The CDR3 DNA reads TGCGCCAGCAGGGAAACGAACACCGGGGAGCTGTTTTTT. This rearrangement joins TRBV10-2 to TRBJ2-2; D gene uncertain. The CDR3 runs 13 residues. Trimming took off 6 bases at V and 0 bases at J, with 5 bases between the two ends. Germline loops: CDR1 WSHSY, CDR2 SAAADI.

The chain couples TRBV6-1 to TRBJ2-7; 8 positions match TRBD1. After removal of 1 base from V and 3 bases from J, the junction contained 2 bases not matched to a gene. The CDR3 totals 14 residues. Germline V CDR1 and CDR2: MNHNS, SASEGT. The CDR3 DNA follows: TGTGCCAGCAGTGAAGGGACAGGGAACTACGAGCAGTACTTC. This translates into CASSEGTGNYEQYF.

This chain uses TRBV6-4 with TRBJ2-1; 14 bases are a match to TRBD2. CDR1 and CDR2 from the germline V gene are MRHNA and SNTAGT. V gave up 2 bases and J gave up 8 bases; unmatched junction bases: 5. This CDR3 spans 16 amino acids. The CDR3: CASSDRGGLAGDEQFF. CDR3 nucleotide sequence: TGTGCCAGCAGTGACCGGGGGGGACTAGCGGGAGATGAGCAGTTCTTC.